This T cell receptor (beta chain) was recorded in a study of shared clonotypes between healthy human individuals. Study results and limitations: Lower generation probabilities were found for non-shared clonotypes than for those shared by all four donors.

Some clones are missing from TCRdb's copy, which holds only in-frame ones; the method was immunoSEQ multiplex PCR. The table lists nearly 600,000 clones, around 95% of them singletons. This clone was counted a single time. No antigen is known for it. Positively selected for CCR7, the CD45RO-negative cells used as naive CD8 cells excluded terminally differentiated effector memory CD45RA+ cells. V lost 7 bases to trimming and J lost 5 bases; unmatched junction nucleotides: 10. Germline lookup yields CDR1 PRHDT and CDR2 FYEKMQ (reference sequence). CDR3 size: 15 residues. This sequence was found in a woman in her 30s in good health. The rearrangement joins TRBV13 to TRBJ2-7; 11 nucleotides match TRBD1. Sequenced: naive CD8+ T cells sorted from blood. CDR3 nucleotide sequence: TGTGCCAGCACCCCGACCGGGACAGGGGGTGACGAGCAGTACTTC. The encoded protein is CASTPTGTGGDEQYF.